This TCR beta chain emerged from a study of vaccination effects on CD4 cells after COVID-19. Germline V gives CDR1 SEHNR, CDR2 FQNEAQ (reference sequence). This CDR3 spans 14 amino acids. The V segment lost 5 bases and the J segment 4 bases; nucleotides outside the gene matches: 7. Cultured cells yielded isolated CD4+ T cells after 10 days. Participants were given two doses of BNT162b2 or mRNA-1273 vaccine. The repertoire was sequenced with immunoSEQ multiplex PCR; TCRdb's copy has only in-frame clones and lacks some. This table has under 55,000 clones, more than 65% appearing once. As concerns this clone: What it binds is not known.

The source was CD4+ T cells from PBMCs cultured without peptide, collected after COVID-19 vaccination. The source of this sequence is a human donor who received a COVID-19 vaccine. The rearrangement uses TRBV7-9 and TRBJ2-7; 8 positions agree with TRBD1. CDR3 amino acids: CASSPTGVEYEQYF. CDR3 bases: TGTGCCAGCAGCCCGACAGGGGTTGAGTACGAGCAGTACTTC.